The present TCR beta chain was sequenced within a study of patients and donors after allogeneic stem cell transplantation. MiXCR, run by TCRdb on the RT-PCR reads, gives a single entry per CDR3 protein. The sample lists about 960,000 distinct CDR3 sequences, more than 15% occurring once. The receptor was derived from a human donor who was either an allogeneic HSCT recipient or a stem cell or donor lymphocyte infusion donor (not recorded which). It is not recorded whose cells these are; they may come from a transplant donor. Specimen: blood, either unsorted or a sorted T cell fraction (not recorded which).

CDR3 coding DNA: TGTGCCACCAGTGCAGACAGCACTGAAGCTTTCTTT. This gives the protein CATSADSTEAFF. The V and J genes are TRBV24-1 and TRBJ1-1, with D maybe TRBD1 (5 bases). Germline values: CDR1 KGHDR, CDR2 SFDVKD. The CDR3 length is 12 residues. V was trimmed by 5 bases and J by 4 bases, leaving 7 bases between them.